This T cell receptor (beta chain) was sequenced during a study of Ad26.COV2.S vaccination and SARS-CoV-2 variants. Only in-frame clones appear in the TCRdb table, and some are missing; sequencing was by immunoSEQ multiplex PCR. Of around 450,000 clones listed, roughly 87% are singletons. Stated treatment: about 20 received Ad26.COV2.S at low or high dose, single or two shots; 5 received placebo; per-sample allocation not given. On day 63 after the first injection, vaccine and placebo recipients gave samples. The V gene's germline CDR1 is MNHNS and CDR2 SASEGT. The CDR3 sequence is 13 residues long. V lost 5 bases and J lost 5, with 13 bases in between.

The specimen comprised peripheral blood, sampled in a trial of Ad26.COV2.S vaccine versus placebo. This chain connects TRBV6-1 to TRBJ2-7; no reliable D call. This TCR was sampled from a person aged 18-60 years who received the Ad26.COV2.S COVID-19 vaccine or a placebo. Here the CDR3 DNA reads TGTGCCAGCAGTCCGTCCCGTTTCGACGAGCAGTACTTC. Translating it yields CASSPSRFDEQYF.